The 6 T cell receptor beta chains below were found in one sample sequenced in a study of blood T cell repertoires in COVID-19. TCRdb keeps only in-frame clones here, not all; method: immunoSEQ multiplex PCR. The table includes 300,000 to 450,000 clones, over 75% detected once. Sequencing was carried out using peripheral blood. The receptors originated from a woman aged 55-69 years with COVID-19, enrolled during active disease.

This chain joins TRBV5-8 and TRBJ1-4; D possibly corresponds to TRBD1 (5 bases). CDR3 length equals 14 residues. Germline V CDR1 and CDR2: SGHTS, YDEGEE. The V and J ends lost 6 bases and 7 bases respectively, with 16 bases between them. CDR3 loop: CASTSGGLSEKLFF. The CDR3 DNA reads TGTGCCAGCACCAGCGGGGGGTTAAGTGAAAAACTGTTTTTT.

The gene calls are TRBV21-1 and TRBJ1-3; TRBD1 is taken as the D call from the table, unchecked against the DNA. TRBV21-1 is a known pseudogene. This CDR3 is built from 18 residues. The CDR3 DNA sequence: TGTGCCAGCAGCAAAAGGCGACAGGGAACGACGAATGGAAACACCATATATTTT. This translates into CASSKRRQGTTNGNTIYF.

This sequence joins TRBV5-1 and TRBJ2-7, with 9 positions matching TRBD1. The length of the CDR3 is 14 residues. Germline CDR1 SGHRS, CDR2 YFSETQ. Germline trimming cut 4 bases from V and 6 bases from J; bases unmatched to any gene: 8. This CDR3 is CASSPSGTGPEQYF. The CDR3 nucleotides are TGCGCCAGCAGCCCCTCCGGGACAGGGCCCGAGCAGTACTTC.

A few counts support this clone. The chain uses TRBV6-6 and TRBJ1-1; 10 bases map to TRBD1. The CDR3 runs 14 residues. V lost 6 bases, J lost 4 bases, and 5 bases stayed unmatched. From germline, CDR1 is MNHNY and CDR2 SVGAGI (reference sequence). CDR3 loop: CASRRQGAPTEAFF. The DNA for the CDR3 is TGTGCCAGCAGAAGACAGGGGGCCCCCACTGAAGCTTTCTTT.

This rearrangement joins TRBV24-1 to TRBJ2-1, with TRBD1 matching 7 bases. CDR1 and CDR2 from the germline V gene are KGHDR and SFDVKD. V lost 3 bases and J lost 4; bases outside the gene matches: 8. CDR3 length equals 16 residues. For the CDR3, the DNA is TGTGCCACCAGTGATCCTTCGAGGACAGGATACAATGAGCAGTTCTTC. Amino acid sequence: CATSDPSRTGYNEQFF.

This chain links TRBV18 with TRBJ2-7; TRBD1 aligns across 9 bases. The CDR3 has 14 residues. The V gene's germline CDR1 is KGHSH and CDR2 LQKENI. Unmatched junction bases numbered 4, after V lost 2 bases and J lost 5 bases. The CDR3 bases are TGTGCCAGCTCACCAGGGACAGGGTCGCACGAGCAGTACTTC. It specifies CASSPGTGSHEQYF.